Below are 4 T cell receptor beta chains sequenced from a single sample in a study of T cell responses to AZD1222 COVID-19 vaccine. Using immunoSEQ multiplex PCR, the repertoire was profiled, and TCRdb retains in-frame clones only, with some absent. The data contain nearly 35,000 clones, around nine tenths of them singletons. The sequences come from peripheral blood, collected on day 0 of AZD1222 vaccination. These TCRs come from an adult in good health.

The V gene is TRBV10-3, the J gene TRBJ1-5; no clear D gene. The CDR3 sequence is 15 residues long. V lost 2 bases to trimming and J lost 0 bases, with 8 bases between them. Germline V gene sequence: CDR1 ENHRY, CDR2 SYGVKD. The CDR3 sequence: CAISEAGDSNQPQHF. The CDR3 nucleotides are TGTGCCATCAGTGAGGCCGGGGATAGCAATCAGCCCCAGCATTTT.

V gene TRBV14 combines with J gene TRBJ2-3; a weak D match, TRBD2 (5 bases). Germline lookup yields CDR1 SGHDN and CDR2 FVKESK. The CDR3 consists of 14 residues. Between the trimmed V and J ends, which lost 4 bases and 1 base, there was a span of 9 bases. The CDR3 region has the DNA TGTGCCAGCAGCCGGCGAGCGGGCACAGATACGCAGTATTTT. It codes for CASSRRAGTDTQYF.

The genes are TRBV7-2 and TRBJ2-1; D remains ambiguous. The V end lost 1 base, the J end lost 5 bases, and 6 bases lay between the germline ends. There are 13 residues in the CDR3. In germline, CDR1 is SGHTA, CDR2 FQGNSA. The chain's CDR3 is CASSLGPDNEQFF. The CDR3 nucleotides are TGTGCCAGCAGCTTAGGTCCGGACAATGAGCAGTTCTTC. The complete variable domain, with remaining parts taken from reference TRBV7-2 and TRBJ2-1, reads GAGVSQSPSNKVTEKGKDVELRCDPISGHTALYWYRQSLGQGLEFLIYFQGNSAPDKSGLPSDRFSAERTGGSVSTLTIQRTQQEDSAVYLCASSLGPDNEQFFGPGTRLTVL.

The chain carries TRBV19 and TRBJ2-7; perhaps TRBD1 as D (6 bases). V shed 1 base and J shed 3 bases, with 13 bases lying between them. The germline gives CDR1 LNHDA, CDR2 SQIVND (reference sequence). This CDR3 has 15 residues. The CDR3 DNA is TGTGCCAGTAGTATAGCCCCCCGCAGGGGCTACGAGCAGTACTTC. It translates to CASSIAPRRGYEQYF.